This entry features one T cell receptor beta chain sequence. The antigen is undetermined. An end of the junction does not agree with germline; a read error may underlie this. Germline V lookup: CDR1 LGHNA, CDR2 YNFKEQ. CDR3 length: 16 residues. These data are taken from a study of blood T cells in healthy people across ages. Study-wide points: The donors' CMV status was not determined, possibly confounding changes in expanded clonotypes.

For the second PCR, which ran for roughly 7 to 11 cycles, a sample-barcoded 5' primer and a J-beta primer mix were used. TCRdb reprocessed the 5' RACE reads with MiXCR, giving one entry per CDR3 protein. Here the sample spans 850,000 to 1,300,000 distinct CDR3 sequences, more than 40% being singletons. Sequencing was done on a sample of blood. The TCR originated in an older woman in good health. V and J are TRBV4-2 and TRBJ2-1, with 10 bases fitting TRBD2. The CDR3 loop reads CASSQGGEREGYEQFF. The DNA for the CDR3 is TGTGCCAGCAGTCAAGGGGGGGAGCGGGAGGGCTATGAGCAGTTCTTC.